The entry below gives a single T cell receptor (beta chain) sequence along with its context. It has no known antigen specificity. The input lacks base qualities; no much larger clone sits a single base away. This sample is part of a study of blood T cell repertoires in COVID-19 (dated by TCRdb to the early 2020s). A note on the overall study: Samples from collaborators originated in the United States, Italy and Spain and spanned both the acute and convalescent phases of COVID-19. The prospective study material was composed of cDNA or gDNA derived from T cells, B-cell-depleted T cells, or PBMCs. The dataset comprised deeply sampled blood TCRbeta repertoires from subjects exposed to, actively infected with, or recovered from COVID-19. The repertoires were made available in a free public database intended to serve as a resource for research on the immune response to SARS-CoV-2. The samples were drawn from the first 160 participants of the ongoing ImmuneRACE study and from some 1,300 subjects provided by 6 global collaborators. A de-identified subject ID, COVID-19 status, age in years and sex were almost always included in the sample metadata. HLA class I and class II types, where available, came from metadata supplied by the sample provider rather than from assay-based typing.

TCRbeta CDR3 regions were amplified from genomic DNA using the immunoSEQ Assay, a bias-controlled multiplex PCR. Under the source paper's analysis protocol: Nucleated cell counts per sample were estimated from amplification of reference gene primers within the assay. To quantify the absolute abundance of each unique TCRbeta CDR3 rearrangement, sequence reads were collapsed and filtered. For each sample, productive Simpson clonality was calculated as the square root of Simpson's diversity index across productive rearrangements. TCRdb carries this immuneACCESS record with in-frame sequences only. Its versions omit some clonotypes, under half of them owing to an unresolved V gene in the studies checked, with the rest unexplained. That table is the source of V, J and clone size, and D and trimming were worked out from the DNA. The sample has about 250,000 clones on record, 85% to 90% of them singletons. The ten largest make up 15% to 17% of the sample.

V ends up 1 base short and J 9 bases short, with an unmatched junction base count of 13. Reading from cysteine to phenylalanine, the CDR3 counts 17 amino acids. Only CDR3 DNA is held: 51 bases, read in frame from base 1. CDR1 is given as SGHTA and CDR2 as FQGNSA, both from the germline V gene. Study-level results and caveats: The amount of clinical and demographic metadata varied by source and participant and was provided uncurated.

Participants in the prospective study were enrolled through a virtual design, were aged about 18 to 90 years, and lived in roughly 24 United States geographic areas. In the prospective study, participants were assigned to cohorts based on the clinical history participants reported in a screening survey and a study questionnaire. For ImmuneRACE Cohort 3, a participant was defined as recovered based on two consecutive negative NP/OP PCR tests, clearance by a healthcare professional, or resolution of symptoms. In the prospective study, whole blood, serum and a nasopharyngeal or oropharyngeal swab were collected from each participant by mobile phlebotomists. Participants in the prospective study had the option to provide additional blood draws and questionnaires over an approximately 2-month period. Before DNA extraction, blood samples from the prospective study were shipped at room temperature or frozen.

The receptor was derived from a man aged 18 to 29 who had recovered from COVID-19. Recombination connected TRBV7-2 to TRBJ2-1, with TRBD2 identical over 9 junction bases. The sequencing input was PBMCs or T cells enriched from blood (not recorded which). The CDR3 protein is CASSLVASGVTGSEQFF. The nucleotide sequence is TGTGCCAGCAGCTTAGTGGCTAGCGGGGTTACGGGTAGTGAGCAGTTCTTC.